This T cell receptor beta chain stems from a study of T cell responses to AZD1222 COVID-19 vaccine. Pooled in the analysis were second doses at about 4 or about 12 weeks. As concerns this clone: Its matching antigen is unknown.

Profiling relied on immunoSEQ multiplex PCR, and the TCRdb table lists in-frame clones only, not all of them. The sample has about 77,000 clones, more than 90% seen once; the top ten hold more than 4.5%. Trimming removed 7 bases from V and 2 bases from J, with 10 bases in between. Germline assignment: CDR1 SQVTM and CDR2 ANQGSEA. The CDR3 extends over 12 amino acids. Study-wide findings and caveats: None of the repertoires were sampled until the peak T cell response had passed.

The sample consisted of peripheral blood, taken 28 days after the second AZD1222 dose. The rearrangement joins TRBV29-1 to TRBJ2-3; no firm D call. This clonotype was obtained from an adult who received the AZD1222 COVID-19 vaccine. The CDR3 is CSALSDTDTQYF. CDR3 sequence (DNA): TGCAGCGCATTAAGTGACACAGATACGCAGTATTTT.